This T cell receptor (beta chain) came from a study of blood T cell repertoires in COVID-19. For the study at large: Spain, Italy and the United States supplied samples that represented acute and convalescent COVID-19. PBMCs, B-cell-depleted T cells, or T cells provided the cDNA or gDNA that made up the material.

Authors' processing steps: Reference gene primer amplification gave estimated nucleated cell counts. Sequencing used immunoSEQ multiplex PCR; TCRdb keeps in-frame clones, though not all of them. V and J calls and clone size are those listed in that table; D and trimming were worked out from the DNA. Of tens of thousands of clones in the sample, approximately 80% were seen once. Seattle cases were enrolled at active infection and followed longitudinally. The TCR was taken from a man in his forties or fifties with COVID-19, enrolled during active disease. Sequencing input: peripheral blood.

The CDR3 DNA is TGTGCCATCAGTGAACTAGCGGGGGGGGTACCAGGGGAGACCCAGTACTTC. Its translation: CAISELAGGVPGETQYF. This chain uses TRBV10-3 with TRBJ2-5; 13 bases are shared with TRBD2. This CDR3 comprises 17 residues. After removal of 3 bases from V and 5 bases from J, the junction contained 9 bases not matched to a gene. Germline CDR1 reads ENHRY; CDR2 reads SYGVKD.